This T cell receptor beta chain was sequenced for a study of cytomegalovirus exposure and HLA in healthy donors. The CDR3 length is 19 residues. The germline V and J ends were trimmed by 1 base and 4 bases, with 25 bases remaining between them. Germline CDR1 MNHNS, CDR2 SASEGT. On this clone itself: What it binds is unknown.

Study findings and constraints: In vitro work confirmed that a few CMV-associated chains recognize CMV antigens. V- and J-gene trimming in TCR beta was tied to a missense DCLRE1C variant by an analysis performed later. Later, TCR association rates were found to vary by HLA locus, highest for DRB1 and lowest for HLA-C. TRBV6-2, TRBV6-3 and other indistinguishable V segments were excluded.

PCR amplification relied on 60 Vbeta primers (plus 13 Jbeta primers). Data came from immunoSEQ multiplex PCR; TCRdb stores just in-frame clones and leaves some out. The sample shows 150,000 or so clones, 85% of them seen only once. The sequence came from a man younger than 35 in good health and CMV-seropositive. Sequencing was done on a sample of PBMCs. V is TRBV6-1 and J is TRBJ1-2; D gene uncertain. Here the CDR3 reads CASSEVTAWAAVGSYGYTF. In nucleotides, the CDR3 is TGTGCCAGCAGTGAAGTCACTGCTTGGGCAGCAGTGGGTAGCTATGGCTACACCTTC.